This TCR beta chain was documented in a study of control samples from healthy donors and cancer patients. Generated by immunoSEQ multiplex PCR, the TCRdb table keeps only in-frame clones and is missing some. The data show 85,000 to 100,000 clones, more than 75% seen once. Germline assignment: CDR1 MRHNA and CDR2 SNTAGT. This CDR3 has 13 residues. Trimming took 6 bases from V and 4 from J; bases not matched to a gene: 4. The V and J genes are TRBV6-4 and TRBJ1-1; TRBD1 aligns across 8 bases. Sequences were obtained from blood. The source is a man aged 60 to 69 in good health. CDR3: CASSPTGGTEAFF. The CDR3 coding sequence is TGTGCCAGCAGCCCAACAGGGGGCACTGAAGCTTTCTTT.